The source of this T cell receptor beta chain is a study of blood T cell repertoires in COVID-19. As handled by the study authors: Estimation of nucleated cell counts relied on the amplification of reference gene primers. The assay was immunoSEQ multiplex PCR, and TCRdb's table has in-frame clones only and misses some. V and J calls and clone size are given by that table; D and trimming were obtained from the DNA. Of around 420,000 clones listed, approximately 86% are singletons. CDR1 MNHEY and CDR2 SVGAGI come from the germline V gene. J lost 2 bases, V lost 8 bases, and 5 bases had no gene match. This CDR3 has 13 residues. Individuals drawn from approximately 26 US areas were about 18 to 100 years old. Cohorts were assigned according to the clinical history that participants reported.

Sequenced sample: PBMCs or T cells enriched from blood (not recorded which). The rearrangement links TRBV6-5 to TRBJ1-2; 7 bases map to TRBD1. The receptor was isolated from a woman in her 40s with acute COVID-19. CDR3 nucleotide sequence: TGTGCCAGCGCCTTACAGGGGAACTATGGCTACACCTTC. Protein: CASALQGNYGYTF.